A selection of T cell receptor beta chains follows, all from one sample in a study of blood T cell repertoires in COVID-19. Libraries were prepared by immunoSEQ multiplex PCR; TCRdb keeps only in-frame clonotypes and omits some of them. The profile shows approximately 230,000 clones, around 88% of them singletons. Sequencing was carried out using peripheral blood. The receptors shown here come from a woman under 40 with COVID-19, enrolled during active disease. Each CDR3 is given with its conserved first and last residue. The D gene is left open where the match is weak. Expanded clones are given a class, and other clones once, few, many or no size at all.

j_call v_call d_call clone_size cdr3_aa cdr3_nt
TRBJ2-6 TRBV7-9 TRBD1 - CASSLAQGASGANVLTF TGTGCCAGCAGCTTAGCGCAGGGGGCGAGTGGGGCCAACGTCCTGACTTTC
TRBJ2-1 TRBV27 TRBD2 - CASTPNGTSGSLGHNEQFF TGTGCCAGCACCCCAAACGGGACTAGCGGGAGTTTGGGGCACAATGAGCAGTTCTTC
TRBJ2-5 TRBV7-2 - - CASSLVRRKSSTQYF TGTGCCAGCAGCTTAGTAAGGCGGAAGAGCTCGACCCAGTACTTC
TRBJ1-5 TRBV19 - few CASSGPGNQPQHF TGTGCCAGTAGTGGGCCAGGGAATCAGCCCCAGCATTTT
TRBJ2-7 TRBV15 TRBD1 - CAVSRDRGPYEQYF TGTGCCGTTTCTCGGGACAGGGGTCCATACGAGCAGTACTTC
TRBJ2-3 TRBV4-2 - - CASSQDQDTQYF TGTGCCAGCAGCCAAGATCAAGATACGCAGTATTTT
TRBJ2-5 TRBV19 TRBD1 - CASSPTPGQGIRETQYF TGTGCCAGTAGCCCCACCCCAGGACAGGGGATACGAGAGACCCAGTACTTC
TRBJ1-6 TRBV25-1 - - CASALGQLYNSPLHF TGTGCCAGCGCCCTGGGGCAGTTATATAATTCACCCCTCCACTTT
TRBJ1-2 TRBV28 TRBD1 once CASSGGDRSSSNYGYTF TGTGCCAGCAGTGGGGGGGACAGGAGCAGTTCTAACTATGGCTACACCTTC
TRBJ1-3 TRBV6-5 TRBD1 - CASSHRGLSGNTIYF TGTGCCAGCAGTCACAGGGGGCTCTCTGGAAACACCATATATTTT
TRBJ2-1 TRBV14 TRBD2 - CASSHRGGRSGEQFF TGTGCCAGCAGCCATCGGGGGGGGCGTTCAGGTGAGCAGTTCTTC
TRBJ2-1 TRBV19 TRBD2 - CASSIWGGRGANEQFF TGTGCCAGTAGTATTTGGGGGGGGCGGGGGGCCAATGAGCAGTTCTTC
TRBJ1-2 TRBV5-4 TRBD1 - CASSSGQPNYGYTF TGTGCCAGCAGCTCGGGACAGCCTAACTATGGCTACACCTTC
TRBJ2-1 TRBV12-2 - - CASREPGLRYNEQFF TGTGCAAGTCGCGAGCCGGGACTCCGATACAATGAGCAGTTCTTC
TRBJ2-3 TRBV11-2 TRBD2 - CASSLTFAGGFTDTQYF TGTGCCAGCAGCTTAACGTTTGCGGGGGGTTTCACAGATACGCAGTATTTT
TRBJ1-4 TRBV4-3 - - CASSQDRRKNEKLFF TGCGCCAGCAGCCAAGATAGGAGGAAAAATGAAAAACTGTTTTTT
TRBJ2-5 TRBV5-8 - - CASSFTRGAQETQYF TGTGCCAGCAGCTTTACTCGGGGGGCTCAAGAGACCCAGTACTTC
TRBJ2-7 TRBV7-2 TRBD2 - CASSLVTLAGGNPYEQYF TGTGCCAGCAGCTTAGTTACTCTAGCGGGGGGGAACCCCTACGAGCAGTACTTC
TRBJ1-3 TRBV23-1 TRBD1 - CASSFTGDGGSGNTIYF TGCGCCAGCAGTTTCACAGGGGATGGTGGGTCTGGAAACACCATATATTTT
TRBJ2-7 TRBV27 - - CASSPSLGQRYYEQYF TGTGCCAGCAGTCCCAGCCTAGGACAGCGATACTACGAGCAGTACTTC
TRBJ1-3 TRBV13 - - CASSLGMRAGNTIYF TGTGCCAGCAGCTTAGGCATGAGGGCCGGAAACACCATATATTTT
TRBJ1-3 TRBV3-1/TRBV3-2 - - CASSRLGNTIYF TGTGCCAGCAGCCGGCTTGGAAACACCATATATTTT
TRBJ2-3 TRBV7-2 - - CASSLRDYRSDTQYF TGTGCCAGCAGCTTACGTGACTATCGCTCAGATACGCAGTATTTT
TRBJ2-3 TRBV5-1 TRBD1 - CASSQTGEVTDTQYF TGCGCCAGCAGCCAGACAGGGGAAGTCACAGATACGCAGTATTTT
TRBJ1-5 TRBV6-5 - - CASRSTPYQPQHF TGTGCCAGTAGAAGTACCCCGTATCAGCCCCAGCATTTT
TRBJ1-4 TRBV30 - - CAWSPARGLATNEKLFF TGTGCCTGGAGTCCGGCCCGGGGACTTGCAACTAATGAAAAACTGTTTTTT
TRBJ2-2 TRBV5-5 TRBD1 - CASSPPTGGNTGELFF TGTGCCAGCAGCCCTCCGACAGGGGGCAACACCGGGGAGCTGTTTTTT
TRBJ1-2 TRBV7-9 TRBD1 - CASSLAGQDPGYTF TGTGCCAGCAGCTTAGCGGGACAGGACCCTGGCTACACCTTC
TRBJ2-7 TRBV28 TRBD1 - CASSLELVDGDRANEQYF TGTGCCAGCAGTTTAGAATTGGTGGATGGGGACAGGGCCAACGAGCAGTACTTC
TRBJ2-3 TRBV6-5 TRBD2 - CASSYSGRLTDTQYF TGTGCCAGCAGTTATAGCGGGAGGCTCACAGATACGCAGTATTTT
TRBJ2-5 TRBV7-7 TRBD2 - CASSLLAGAQETQYF TGTGCTAGCAGCTTACTAGCGGGCGCCCAAGAGACCCAGTACTTC
TRBJ1-2 TRBV6-5 - - CASTQSAGVIYGYTF TGTGCCAGCACCCAAAGTGCAGGGGTCATCTATGGCTACACCTTC
TRBJ1-6 TRBV27 - once CASSLLISDSPLHF TGTGCCAGCAGTTTATTAATCTCGGATTCACCCCTCCACTTT
TRBJ2-7 TRBV6-5 - - CASSTAGEGAYEQYF TGTGCCAGCAGCACCGCAGGGGAGGGGGCCTACGAGCAGTACTTC
TRBJ2-5 TRBV27 TRBD1 few CASSSTGGYETQYF TGTGCCAGCAGTAGCACAGGGGGCTATGAGACCCAGTACTTC
TRBJ2-3 TRBV10-3 - - CAISESLVPEGDTQYF TGTGCCATCAGTGAGTCACTAGTGCCCGAAGGGGATACGCAGTATTTT
TRBJ1-6 TRBV6-2/TRBV6-3 - once CASSTTLRELVSPLHF TGTGCCAGCAGTACCACACTCCGGGAGTTGGTTTCACCCCTCCACTTT
TRBJ2-1 TRBV20-1 - - CSAPTSGEQFF TGCAGTGCCCCTACTTCGGGTGAGCAGTTCTTC
TRBJ1-1 TRBV19 - few CASSMQGLNTEAFF TGTGCCAGTAGTATGCAGGGACTCAACACTGAAGCTTTCTTT
TRBJ1-2 TRBV19 - - CASSSPLWQTYGYTF TGTGCCAGTAGTAGCCCCCTATGGCAGACTTATGGCTACACCTTC
TRBJ2-2 TRBV9 TRBD1 - CASSVRGQGAEGLFF TGTGCCAGCAGCGTCAGAGGACAGGGGGCGGAGGGGCTGTTTTTT
TRBJ2-7 TRBV28 TRBD1 - CASSFPLGTGGLYEQYF TGTGCCAGCAGTTTTCCCCTTGGGACAGGGGGCCTCTACGAGCAGTACTTC
TRBJ1-3 TRBV5-1 - - CASKEGYSGNTIYF TGCGCCAGCAAGGAGGGCTACTCTGGAAACACCATATATTTT
TRBJ1-4 TRBV5-5 TRBD1 - CASTVTPTGYANEKLFF TGTGCCAGCACCGTAACCCCGACAGGGTACGCTAATGAAAAACTGTTTTTT
TRBJ2-2 TRBV11-3 TRBD1 - CASSPFQGANTGELFF TGTGCCAGCAGCCCGTTCCAGGGGGCTAACACCGGGGAGCTGTTTTTT
TRBJ2-2 TRBV11-3 TRBD1 - CASSQDRGGTGELFF TGTGCCAGCAGCCAAGACAGGGGCGGCACCGGGGAGCTGTTTTTT
TRBJ1-1 TRBV11-2 - - CASRNTYDGEAFF TGTGCCAGCAGAAATACGTATGACGGGGAAGCTTTCTTT
TRBJ1-1 TRBV7-9 - - CASAKRDITEAFF TGTGCCAGCGCAAAGCGGGACATAACTGAAGCTTTCTTT
TRBJ1-6 TRBV6-1 - - CASSEVGSSYNSPLHF TGTGCCAGCAGTGAAGTGGGCAGCTCCTATAATTCACCCCTCCACTTT
TRBJ2-1 TRBV3-1/TRBV3-2 TRBD2 - CASSPPTTSGKYNEQFF TGTGCCAGCAGCCCGCCCACCACTAGCGGGAAGTACAATGAGCAGTTCTTC